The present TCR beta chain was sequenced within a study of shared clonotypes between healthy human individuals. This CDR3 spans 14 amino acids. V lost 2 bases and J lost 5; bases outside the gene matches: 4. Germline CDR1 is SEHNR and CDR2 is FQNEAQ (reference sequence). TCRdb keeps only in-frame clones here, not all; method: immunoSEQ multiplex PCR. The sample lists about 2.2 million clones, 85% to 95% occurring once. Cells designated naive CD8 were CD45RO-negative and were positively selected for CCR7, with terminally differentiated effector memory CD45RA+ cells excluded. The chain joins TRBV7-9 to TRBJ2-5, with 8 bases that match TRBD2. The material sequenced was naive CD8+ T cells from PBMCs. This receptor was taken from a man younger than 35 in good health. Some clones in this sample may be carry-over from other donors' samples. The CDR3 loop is CASSLTGLVETQYF. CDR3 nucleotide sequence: TGTGCCAGCAGCTTAACGGGACTAGTGGAGACCCAGTACTTC.